This T cell receptor beta chain was identified in a study of blood T cell repertoires in COVID-19. Recovered Cohort 3 donors showed two negative PCRs, clearance, or symptom resolution. In the original workflow: Nucleated cell counts were estimated from reference gene primer amplification. TCRdb's copy holds only in-frame clones and misses some; the assay was immunoSEQ multiplex PCR. That table gives V, J and clone size, and the DNA gave D and trimming. The sample includes around 470,000 clones, about 92% of them seen just once. The junction had 8 bases not matched to a gene; V was cut back by 5 bases and J by 10 bases. The CDR3 extends over 15 amino acids. CDR1 and CDR2 from the germline V gene are MDHEN and SYDVKM.

Sequenced input: PBMCs or T cells enriched from blood (not recorded which). The V and J genes are TRBV28 and TRBJ2-1; 13 bases fit TRBD2. This TCR derives from a man aged 18 to 30 who had recovered from COVID-19. CDR3 loop: CASSAGLAGAREQFF. The CDR3 bases are TGTGCCAGCAGTGCTGGACTAGCGGGAGCTCGGGAGCAGTTCTTC.